The 5 T cell receptor beta chains presented below share a single source sample, sequenced in a study of shared clonotypes between healthy human individuals. The naive CD8 subset, CD45RO-negative cells positively selected for CCR7, excluded terminally differentiated effector memory CD45RA+ cells. TCRdb's copy holds only in-frame clones and misses some; the assay was immunoSEQ multiplex PCR. The data show hundreds of thousands of clones, with 92% seen just once and nearly 25% held by the top ten. The source material was naive CD8+ T cells sorted from blood. These receptor sequences come from a man younger than 45 in good health.

This chain joins TRBV29-1 and TRBJ2-5; 11 positions agree with TRBD1. Per the germline V gene, CDR1 is SQVTM and CDR2 is ANQGSEA. Unmatched junction bases numbered 13, after V lost 5 bases and J lost 5 bases. The CDR3 is made up of 16 amino acids. CDR3 region: CSVYYIRTGGGETQYF. Here the CDR3 DNA reads TGCAGCGTTTACTACATACGGACAGGGGGCGGGGAGACCCAGTACTTC.

This clone occurred once. Other DNA sequences of this sample code for an identical CDR3. The chain carries TRBV5-1 and TRBJ2-1; either TRBD1 or TRBD2 may supply D (6 bases each). The V end lost 0 bases, the J end lost 4 bases, and 11 bases lay between the germline ends. Germline CDR1 SGHRS, CDR2 YFSETQ. The CDR3 spans 15 residues. CDR3 bases: TGCGCCAGCAGCTTGGCGGGGGCGGGGTACAATGAGCAGTTCTTC. Protein product: CASSLAGAGYNEQFF.

The gene calls are TRBV7-9 and TRBJ2-7; D unclear. CDR3 length: 18 amino acids. Per the germline V gene, CDR1 is SEHNR and CDR2 is FQNEAQ (reference sequence). V dropped 2 bases and J dropped 2 bases, with 22 bases sitting between them. The CDR3 here is CASSLNGRSYPDTYEQYF. CDR3 bases: TGTGCCAGCAGCTTAAACGGCAGGTCCTACCCCGACACCTACGAGCAGTACTTC.

V and J are TRBV27 and TRBJ2-7; a possible D gene is TRBD2 (6 bases). Trimming left V 5 bases short and J 4 bases short, with 15 bases between. The germline V gene has CDR1 MNHEY and CDR2 SMNVEV (reference sequence). The CDR3 consists of 14 residues. The CDR3 DNA is TGTGCCAGCAGTCCGGGAGACTCTTTTTACGAGCAGTACTTC. As protein: CASSPGDSFYEQYF.

The chain uses TRBV29-1 and TRBJ1-3; D is undetermined. The CDR3 totals 14 residues. Trimming left V 0 bases short and J 4 bases short, with 10 bases between. The germline V gene encodes CDR1 SQVTM and CDR2 ANQGSEA. Here the CDR3 reads CSVEDHRSGNTIYF. The CDR3 DNA follows: TGCAGCGTTGAAGATCATAGGTCAGGAAACACCATATATTTT. Drawing the rest from reference TRBV29-1 and TRBJ1-3, the complete variable domain is SAVISQKPSRDICQRGTSLTIQCQVDSQVTMMFWYRQQPGQSLTLIATANQGSEATYESGFVIDKFPISRPNLTFSTLTVSNMSPEDSSIYLCSVEDHRSGNTIYFGEGSWLTVV.